Given below is one TCR beta chain in context. Its target is not known. The data originate from a study of cytomegalovirus exposure and HLA in healthy donors. Overall study findings and caveats: Analysis was performed later, and it showed HLA-associated TCR beta chains to be more clonally expanded than equally common others.

PCR employed 60 Vbeta and 13 Jbeta primers. Using immunoSEQ multiplex PCR, the repertoire was profiled, and TCRdb retains in-frame clones only, with some absent. The table includes about 270,000 clones, 75% to 90% detected once. This sequence originates from a man aged 35-49 years in good health and CMV-seropositive. Specimen: PBMCs.

The CDR3 DNA is TGTGCCAGCAGCTTGGGGGGCAGGTTCTCTGAAGCTTTCTTT. Its translation is CASSLGGRFSEAFF. The V and J genes are TRBV5-6 and TRBJ1-1, with D possibly TRBD1 on 5 matching bases. Trimming cost V 0 bases and J 6 bases, with 12 bases left between them. CDR3 length equals 14 residues. The V gene's germline CDR1 is SGHDT and CDR2 YYEEEE.